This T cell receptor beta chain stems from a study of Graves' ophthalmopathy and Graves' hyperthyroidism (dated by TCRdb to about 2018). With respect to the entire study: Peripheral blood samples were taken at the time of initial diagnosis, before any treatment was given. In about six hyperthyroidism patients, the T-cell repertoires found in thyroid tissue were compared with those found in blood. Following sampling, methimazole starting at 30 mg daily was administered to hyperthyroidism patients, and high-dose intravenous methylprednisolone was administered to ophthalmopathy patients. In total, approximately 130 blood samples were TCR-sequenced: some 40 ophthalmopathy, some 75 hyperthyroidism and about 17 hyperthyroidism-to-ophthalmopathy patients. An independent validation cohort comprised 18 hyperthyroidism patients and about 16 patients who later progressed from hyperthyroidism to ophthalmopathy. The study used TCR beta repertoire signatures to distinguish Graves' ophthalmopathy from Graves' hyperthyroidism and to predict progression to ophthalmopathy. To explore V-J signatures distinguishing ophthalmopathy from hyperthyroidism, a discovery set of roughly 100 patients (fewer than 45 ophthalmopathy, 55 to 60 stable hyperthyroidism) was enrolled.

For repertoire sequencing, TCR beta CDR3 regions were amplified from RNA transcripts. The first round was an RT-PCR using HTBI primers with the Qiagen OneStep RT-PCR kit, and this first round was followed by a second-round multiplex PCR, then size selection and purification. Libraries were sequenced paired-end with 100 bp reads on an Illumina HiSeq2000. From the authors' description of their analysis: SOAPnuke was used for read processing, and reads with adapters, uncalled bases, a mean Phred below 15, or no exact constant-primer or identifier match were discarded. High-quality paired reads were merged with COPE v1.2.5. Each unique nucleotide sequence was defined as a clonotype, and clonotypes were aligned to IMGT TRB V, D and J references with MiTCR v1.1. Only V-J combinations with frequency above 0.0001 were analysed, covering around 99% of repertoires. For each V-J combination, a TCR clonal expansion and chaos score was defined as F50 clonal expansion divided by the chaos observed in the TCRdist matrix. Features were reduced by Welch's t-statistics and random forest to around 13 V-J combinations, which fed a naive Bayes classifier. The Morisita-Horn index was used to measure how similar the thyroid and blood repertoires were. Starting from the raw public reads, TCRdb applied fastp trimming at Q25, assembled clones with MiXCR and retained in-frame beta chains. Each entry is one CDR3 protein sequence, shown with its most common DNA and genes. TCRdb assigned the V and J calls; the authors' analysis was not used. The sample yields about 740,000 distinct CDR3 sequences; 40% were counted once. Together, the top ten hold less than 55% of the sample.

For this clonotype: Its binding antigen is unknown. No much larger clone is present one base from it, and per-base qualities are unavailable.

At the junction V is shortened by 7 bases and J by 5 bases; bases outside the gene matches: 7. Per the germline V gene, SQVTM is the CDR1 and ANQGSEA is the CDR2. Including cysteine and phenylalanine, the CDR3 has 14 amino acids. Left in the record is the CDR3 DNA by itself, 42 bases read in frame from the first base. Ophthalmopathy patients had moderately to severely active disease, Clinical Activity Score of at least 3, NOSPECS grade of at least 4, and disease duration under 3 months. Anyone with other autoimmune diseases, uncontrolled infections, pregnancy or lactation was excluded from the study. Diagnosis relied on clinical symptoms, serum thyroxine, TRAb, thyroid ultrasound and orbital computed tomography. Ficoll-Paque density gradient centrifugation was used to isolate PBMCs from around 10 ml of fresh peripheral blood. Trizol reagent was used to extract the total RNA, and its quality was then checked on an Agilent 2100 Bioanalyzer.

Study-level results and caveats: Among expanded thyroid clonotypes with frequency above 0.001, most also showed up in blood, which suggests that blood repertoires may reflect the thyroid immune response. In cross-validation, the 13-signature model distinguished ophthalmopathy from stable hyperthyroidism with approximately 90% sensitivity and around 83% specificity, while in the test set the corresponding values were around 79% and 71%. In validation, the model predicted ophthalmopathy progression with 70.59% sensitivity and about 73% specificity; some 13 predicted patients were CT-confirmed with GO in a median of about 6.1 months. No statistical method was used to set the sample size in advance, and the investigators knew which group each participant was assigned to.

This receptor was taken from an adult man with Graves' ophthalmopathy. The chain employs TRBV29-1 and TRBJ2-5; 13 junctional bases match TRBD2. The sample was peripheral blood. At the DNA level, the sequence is TGCAGCGGGGACGGGACTAGCGGGACGGAGACCCAGTACTTC. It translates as CSGDGTSGTETQYF.